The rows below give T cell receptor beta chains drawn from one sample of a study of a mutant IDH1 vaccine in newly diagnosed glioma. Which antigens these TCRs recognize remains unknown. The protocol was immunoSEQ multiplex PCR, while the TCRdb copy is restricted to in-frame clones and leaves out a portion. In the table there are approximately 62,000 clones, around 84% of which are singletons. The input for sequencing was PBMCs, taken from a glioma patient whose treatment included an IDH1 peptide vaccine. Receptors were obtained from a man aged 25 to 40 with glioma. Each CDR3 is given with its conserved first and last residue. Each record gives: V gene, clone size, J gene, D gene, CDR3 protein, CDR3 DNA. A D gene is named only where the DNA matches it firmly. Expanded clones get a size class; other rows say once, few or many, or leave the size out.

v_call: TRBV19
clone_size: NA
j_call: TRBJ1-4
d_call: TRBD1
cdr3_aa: CASKGQGVVVSEKLFF
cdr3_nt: TGTGCCAGTAAGGGACAGGGGGTTGTTGTAAGTGAAAAACTGTTTTTT

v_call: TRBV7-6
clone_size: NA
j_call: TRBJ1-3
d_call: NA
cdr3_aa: CASSLARGGNTIYF
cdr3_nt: TGTGCCAGCAGCTTAGCAAGGGGTGGAAACACCATATATTTT

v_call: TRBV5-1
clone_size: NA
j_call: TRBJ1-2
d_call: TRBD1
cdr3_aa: CASSPSPGTGYDGYTF
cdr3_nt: TGCGCCAGCAGCCCTAGCCCCGGGACAGGGTATGATGGCTACACCTTC

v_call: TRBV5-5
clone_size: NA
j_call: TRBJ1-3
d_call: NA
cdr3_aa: CASSRIEYGRFTGNTIYF
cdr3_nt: TGTGCCAGCAGCCGTATAGAGTATGGGAGGTTTACTGGAAACACCATATATTTT

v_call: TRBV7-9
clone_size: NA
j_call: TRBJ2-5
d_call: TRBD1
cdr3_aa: CASSSTGGSQETQYF
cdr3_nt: TGTGCCAGCAGCTCCACAGGGGGTTCGCAAGAGACCCAGTACTTC

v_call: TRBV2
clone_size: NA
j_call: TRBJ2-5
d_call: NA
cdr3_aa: CARTGADQETQYF
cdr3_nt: TGTGCCAGAACGGGGGCCGACCAAGAGACCCAGTACTTC

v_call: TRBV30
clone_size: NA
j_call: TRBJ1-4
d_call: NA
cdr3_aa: CACKKGSGIIGLNEKLFF
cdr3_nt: TGTGCCTGCAAGAAGGGATCGGGGATCATTGGACTTAATGAAAAACTGTTTTTT

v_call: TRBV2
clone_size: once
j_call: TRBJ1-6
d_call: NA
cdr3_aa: CASSAQGSSVASSYNSPLHF
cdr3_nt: TGTGCCAGCAGTGCACAGGGTTCGAGTGTCGCGAGCTCCTATAATTCACCCCTCCACTTT

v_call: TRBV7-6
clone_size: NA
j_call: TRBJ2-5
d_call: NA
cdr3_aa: CASSLVPRIETQYF
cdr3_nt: TGTGCCAGCAGCTTAGTTCCCAGGATTGAGACCCAGTACTTC

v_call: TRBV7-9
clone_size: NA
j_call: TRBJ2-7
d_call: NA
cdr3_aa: CASSLGDSYEQYF
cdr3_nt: TGTGCCAGCAGCTTAGGGGACTCCTACGAGCAGTACTTC

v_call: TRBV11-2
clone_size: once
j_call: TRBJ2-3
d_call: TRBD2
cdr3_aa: CASSLGGGATDTQYF
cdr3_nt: TGTGCCAGCAGCTTAGGGGGGGGAGCCACAGATACGCAGTATTTT

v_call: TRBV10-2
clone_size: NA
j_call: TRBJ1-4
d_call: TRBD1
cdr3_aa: CASAPRDRDTTNEKLFF
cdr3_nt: TGCGCCAGCGCTCCCAGGGACAGGGATACAACTAATGAAAAACTGTTTTTT

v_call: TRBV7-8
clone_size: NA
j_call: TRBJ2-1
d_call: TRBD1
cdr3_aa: CASSLVDRASYNEQFF
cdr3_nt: TGTGCCAGCAGCTTAGTTGACAGGGCTAGCTACAATGAGCAGTTCTTC

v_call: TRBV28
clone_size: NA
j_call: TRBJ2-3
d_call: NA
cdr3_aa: CASSAHPSTDTQYF
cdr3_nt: TGTGCCAGCAGTGCACATCCTAGCACAGATACGCAGTATTTT

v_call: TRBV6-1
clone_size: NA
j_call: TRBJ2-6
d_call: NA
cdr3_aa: CASSETGLSWANVLTF
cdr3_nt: TGTGCCAGCAGTGAAACAGGGCTTTCCTGGGCCAACGTCCTGACTTTC

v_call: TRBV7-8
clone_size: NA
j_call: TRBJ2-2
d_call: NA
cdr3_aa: CASSMRDTQPGELFF
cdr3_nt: TGTGCCAGCAGCATGCGGGACACCCAGCCCGGGGAGCTGTTTTTT

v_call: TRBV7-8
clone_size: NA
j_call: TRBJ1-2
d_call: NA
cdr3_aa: CASSFNGRVSDGYTF
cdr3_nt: TGTGCCAGCAGCTTTAATGGAAGGGTGTCTGATGGCTACACCTTC

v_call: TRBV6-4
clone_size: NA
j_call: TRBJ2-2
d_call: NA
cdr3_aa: CASSDGQNTGELFF
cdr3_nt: TGTGCCAGCAGTGACGGACAGAACACCGGGGAGCTGTTTTTT

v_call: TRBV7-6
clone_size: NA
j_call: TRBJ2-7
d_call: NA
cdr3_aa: CASSSNTRGSYEQYF
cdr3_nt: TGTGCCAGCAGCTCAAACACCAGAGGGTCCTACGAGCAGTACTTC

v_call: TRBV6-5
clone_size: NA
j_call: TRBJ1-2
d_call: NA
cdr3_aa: CASSYSGTDPYGYTF
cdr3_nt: TGTGCCAGCAGTTACTCGGGAACGGATCCCTATGGCTACACCTTC

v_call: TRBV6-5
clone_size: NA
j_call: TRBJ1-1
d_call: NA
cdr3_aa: CASIGNTEAFF
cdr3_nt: TGTGCCAGCATCGGGAACACTGAAGCTTTCTTT

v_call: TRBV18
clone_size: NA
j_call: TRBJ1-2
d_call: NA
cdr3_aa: CASSPPYPYGYTF
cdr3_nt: TGTGCCAGCTCACCACCTTACCCATATGGCTACACCTTC

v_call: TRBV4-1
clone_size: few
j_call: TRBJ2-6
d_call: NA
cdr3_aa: CASSQAGTGANVLTF
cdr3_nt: TGCGCCAGCAGCCAGGCCGGGACAGGGGCCAACGTCCTGACTTTC

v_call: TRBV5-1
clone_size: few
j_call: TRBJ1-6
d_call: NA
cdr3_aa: CASSLVVSGGDNSPLHF
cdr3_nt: TGCGCCAGCAGCTTGGTCGTCAGCGGAGGAGATAATTCACCCCTCCACTTT

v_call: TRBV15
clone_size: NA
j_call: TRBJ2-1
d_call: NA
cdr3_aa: CATSRDRAGYNEQFF
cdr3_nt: TGTGCCACCAGCAGAGATCGGGCAGGGTACAATGAGCAGTTCTTC

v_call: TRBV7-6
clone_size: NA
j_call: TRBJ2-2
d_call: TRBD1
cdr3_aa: CASSPGTGNTGELFF
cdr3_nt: TGTGCCAGCAGCCCAGGGACAGGTAACACCGGGGAGCTGTTTTTT

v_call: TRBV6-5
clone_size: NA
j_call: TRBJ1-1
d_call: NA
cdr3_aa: CASRSRDTYGPAFF
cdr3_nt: TGTGCCAGCAGATCAAGGGACACCTACGGGCCGGCTTTCTTT

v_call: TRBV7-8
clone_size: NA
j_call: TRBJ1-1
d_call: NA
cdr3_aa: CASFRSGGALGVNTEAFF
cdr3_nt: TGTGCCAGCTTTCGTAGTGGAGGGGCTCTGGGAGTGAACACTGAAGCTTTCTTT

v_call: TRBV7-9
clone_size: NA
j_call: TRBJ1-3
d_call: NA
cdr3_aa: CASSLDSTAARDGTIYF
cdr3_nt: TGTGCCAGCAGCTTAGATAGTACAGCCGCTCGCGATGGCACCATATATTTT

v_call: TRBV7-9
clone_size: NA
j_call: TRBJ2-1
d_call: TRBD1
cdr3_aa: CASSLEIGTGKDGEQFF
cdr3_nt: TGTGCCAGCAGCTTAGAAATTGGGACAGGGAAGGATGGAGAGCAGTTCTTC

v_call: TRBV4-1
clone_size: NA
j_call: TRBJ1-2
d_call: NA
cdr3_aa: CASSRDMAARGSFGYTF
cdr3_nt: TGCGCCAGCAGCCGCGATATGGCAGCGCGAGGCAGTTTTGGCTACACCTTC

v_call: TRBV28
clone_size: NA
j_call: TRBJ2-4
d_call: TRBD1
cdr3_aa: CASSYRGDLAKNIQYF
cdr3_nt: TGTGCCAGCAGCTACAGGGGAGACCTAGCCAAAAACATTCAGTACTTC

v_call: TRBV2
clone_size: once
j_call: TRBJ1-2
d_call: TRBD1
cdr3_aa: CATATGGSGYTF
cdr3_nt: TGTGCCACCGCGACAGGGGGTTCTGGCTACACCTTC

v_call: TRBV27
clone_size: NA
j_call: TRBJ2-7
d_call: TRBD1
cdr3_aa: CASSLGQGARYEQYF
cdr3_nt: TGTGCCAGCAGTTTAGGACAGGGGGCGCGCTACGAGCAGTACTTC

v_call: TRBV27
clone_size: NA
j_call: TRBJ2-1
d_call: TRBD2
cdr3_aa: CASSIAGGTYNEQFF
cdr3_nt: TGTGCCAGCAGCATAGCGGGGGGAACCTACAATGAGCAGTTCTTC

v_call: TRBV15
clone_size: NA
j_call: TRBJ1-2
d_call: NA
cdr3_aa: CATSSDIPYGYTF
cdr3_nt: TGTGCCACCAGCAGCGACATCCCCTATGGCTACACCTTC

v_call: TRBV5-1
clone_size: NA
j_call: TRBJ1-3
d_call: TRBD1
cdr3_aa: CASGTGNSGNTIYF
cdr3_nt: TGCGCCAGCGGGACAGGGAACTCTGGAAACACCATATATTTT

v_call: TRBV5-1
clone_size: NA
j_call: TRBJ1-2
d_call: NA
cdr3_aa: CASSSEPMTEFNYGYTF
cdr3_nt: TGCGCCAGCAGCTCAGAACCTATGACAGAGTTTAACTATGGCTACACCTTC

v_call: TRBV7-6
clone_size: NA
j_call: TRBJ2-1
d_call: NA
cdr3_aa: CASSLSESSYNEQFF
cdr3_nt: TGTGCCAGCAGCTTAAGCGAGAGCTCCTACAATGAGCAGTTCTTC

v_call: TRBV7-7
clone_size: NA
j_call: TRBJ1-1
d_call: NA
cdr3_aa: CASSLSRNAEAFF
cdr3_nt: TGTGCCAGCAGCCTTTCCCGGAACGCTGAAGCTTTCTTT

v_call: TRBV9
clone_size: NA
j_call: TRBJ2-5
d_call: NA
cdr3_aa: CASSVVPEQETQYF
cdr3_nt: TGTGCCAGCAGCGTAGTGCCCGAGCAAGAGACCCAGTACTTC

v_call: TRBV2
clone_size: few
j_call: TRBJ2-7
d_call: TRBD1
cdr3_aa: CASSEQGATYEQYF
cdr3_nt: TGTGCCAGCAGTGAACAGGGGGCGACCTACGAGCAGTACTTC

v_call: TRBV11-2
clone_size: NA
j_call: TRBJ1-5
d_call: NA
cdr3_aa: CASSLVGGSSNQPQHF
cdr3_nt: TGTGCCAGCAGCTTAGTTGGGGGCAGTAGCAATCAGCCCCAGCATTTT

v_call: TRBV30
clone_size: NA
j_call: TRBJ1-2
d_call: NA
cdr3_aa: CAWRKRGAIYGYTF
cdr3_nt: TGTGCCTGGAGAAAACGGGGGGCAATCTATGGCTACACCTTC

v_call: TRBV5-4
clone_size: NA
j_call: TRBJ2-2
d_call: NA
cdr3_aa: CASSIKQGGELFF
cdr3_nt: TGTGCCAGCAGCATTAAACAGGGCGGGGAGCTGTTTTTT

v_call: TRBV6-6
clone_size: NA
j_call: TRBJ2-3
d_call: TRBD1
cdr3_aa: CASSYSQGSSADTQYF
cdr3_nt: TGTGCCAGCAGTTATTCACAGGGGTCCTCTGCAGATACGCAGTATTTT

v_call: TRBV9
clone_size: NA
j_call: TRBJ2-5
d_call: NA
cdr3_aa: CASSGSGGEGETQYF
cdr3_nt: TGTGCCAGCAGCGGTAGTGGGGGAGAAGGAGAGACCCAGTACTTC

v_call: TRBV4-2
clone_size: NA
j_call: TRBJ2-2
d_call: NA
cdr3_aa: CASSQEGNTGELFF
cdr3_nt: TGTGCCAGCAGCCAAGAAGGGAACACCGGGGAGCTGTTTTTT

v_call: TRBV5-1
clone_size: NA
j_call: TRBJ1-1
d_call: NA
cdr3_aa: CASSFGLNTEAFF
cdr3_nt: TGCGCCAGCAGCTTCGGTCTGAACACTGAAGCTTTCTTT

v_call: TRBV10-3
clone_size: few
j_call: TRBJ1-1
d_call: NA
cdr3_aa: CAISEGDGGGVNTEAFF
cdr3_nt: TGTGCCATCAGTGAGGGAGACGGGGGTGGAGTGAACACTGAAGCTTTCTTT

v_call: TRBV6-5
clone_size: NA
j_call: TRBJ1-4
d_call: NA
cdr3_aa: CASSYSVGLQEMFF
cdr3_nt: TGTGCCAGCAGTTACTCGGTGGGGTTACAGGAGATGTTTTTT